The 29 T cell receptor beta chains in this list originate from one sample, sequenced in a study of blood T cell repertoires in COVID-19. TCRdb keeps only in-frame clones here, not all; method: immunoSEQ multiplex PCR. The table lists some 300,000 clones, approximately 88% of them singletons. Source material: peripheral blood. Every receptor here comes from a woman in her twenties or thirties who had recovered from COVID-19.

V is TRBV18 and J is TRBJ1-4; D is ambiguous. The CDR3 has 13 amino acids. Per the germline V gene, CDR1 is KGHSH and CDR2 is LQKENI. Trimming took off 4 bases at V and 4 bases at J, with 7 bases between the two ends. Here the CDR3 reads CASSRGLNEKLFF. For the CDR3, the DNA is TGTGCCAGCTCACGAGGCCTTAATGAAAAACTGTTTTTT.

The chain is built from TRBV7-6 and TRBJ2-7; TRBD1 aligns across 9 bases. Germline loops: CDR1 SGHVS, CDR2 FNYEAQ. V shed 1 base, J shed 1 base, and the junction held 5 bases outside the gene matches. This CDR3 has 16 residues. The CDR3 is CASSLGDRVSSYEQYF. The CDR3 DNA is TGTGCCAGCAGCTTAGGGGACAGGGTATCATCCTACGAGCAGTACTTC.

In DNA, the CDR3 is TGTGCCAGCAGTGCTGGCAGGGTATCCTATGGCTACACCTTC. Its translation: CASSAGRVSYGYTF. The chain couples TRBV2 to TRBJ1-2, with D possibly matching TRBD1 (5 bases). V was clipped by 4 bases and J by 4 bases, with 13 bases between them. CDR1 and CDR2 from the germline V gene are SNHLY and FYNNEI. This CDR3 region has 14 residues.

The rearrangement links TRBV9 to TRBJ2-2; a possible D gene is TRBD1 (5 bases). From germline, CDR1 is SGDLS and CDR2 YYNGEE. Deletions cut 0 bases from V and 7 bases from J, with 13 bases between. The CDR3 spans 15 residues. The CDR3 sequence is CASSVVGVLGGELFF. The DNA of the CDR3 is TGTGCCAGCAGCGTAGTAGGGGTTCTCGGCGGGGAGCTGTTTTTT.

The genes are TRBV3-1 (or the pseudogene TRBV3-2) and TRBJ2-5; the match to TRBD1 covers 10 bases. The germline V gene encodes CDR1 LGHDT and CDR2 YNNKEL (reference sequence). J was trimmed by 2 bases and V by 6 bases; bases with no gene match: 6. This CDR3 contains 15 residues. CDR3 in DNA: TGTGCCAGCAGACGACAGGGGGCGAGACAAGAGACCCAGTACTTC. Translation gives CASRRQGARQETQYF.

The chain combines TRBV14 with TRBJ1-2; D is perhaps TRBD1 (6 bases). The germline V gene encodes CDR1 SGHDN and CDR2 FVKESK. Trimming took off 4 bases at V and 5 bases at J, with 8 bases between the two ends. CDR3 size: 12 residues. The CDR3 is CASSLGQYGYTF. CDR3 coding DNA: TGTGCCAGCAGCCTCGGACAGTATGGCTACACCTTC.

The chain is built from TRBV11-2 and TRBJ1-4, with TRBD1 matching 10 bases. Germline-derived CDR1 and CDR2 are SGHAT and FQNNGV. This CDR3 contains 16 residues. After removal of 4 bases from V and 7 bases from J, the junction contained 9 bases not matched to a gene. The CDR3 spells CASSSPWDRGSEKLFF. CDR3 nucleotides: TGTGCCAGCAGCTCCCCCTGGGACAGGGGCAGTGAAAAACTGTTTTTT.

CDR3 coding DNA: TGTGCTAGTGGTTTGTCAGGGGCCACAGATACGCAGTATTTT. This translates into CASGLSGATDTQYF. J is TRBJ2-3 and V is TRBV12-5, with D tentatively TRBD1 (6 bases). The CDR3 totals 14 residues. The V gene's germline CDR1 is LGHNT and CDR2 FRNRAP. Trimming shortened V by 2 bases and J by 2 bases, and 8 bases separated the two germline ends.

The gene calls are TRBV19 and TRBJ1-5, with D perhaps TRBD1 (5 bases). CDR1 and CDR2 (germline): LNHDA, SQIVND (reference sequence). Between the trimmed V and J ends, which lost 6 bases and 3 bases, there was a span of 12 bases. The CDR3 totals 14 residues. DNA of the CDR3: TGTGCCAGTAGACCGGGACTCCTCAATCAGCCCCAGCATTTT. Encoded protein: CASRPGLLNQPQHF.

CDR3: CAISSRGSEETQYF. The CDR3 DNA follows: TGTGCCATCAGTTCTAGGGGGAGTGAAGAGACCCAGTACTTC. The chain couples TRBV10-3 to TRBJ2-5, with a tentative D call TRBD1 (6 bases). The germline CDR1 and CDR2 sequences are ENHRY and SYGVKD. The CDR3 contains 14 residues. V lost 5 bases to trimming and J lost 3 bases, with 13 bases between them.

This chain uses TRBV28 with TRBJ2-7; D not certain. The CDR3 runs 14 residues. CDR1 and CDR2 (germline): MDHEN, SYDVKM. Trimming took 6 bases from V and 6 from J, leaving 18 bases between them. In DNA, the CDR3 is TGTGCCAGCAGACCGACAATCCCTTTGGCCGAGCAGTACTTC. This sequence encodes CASRPTIPLAEQYF.

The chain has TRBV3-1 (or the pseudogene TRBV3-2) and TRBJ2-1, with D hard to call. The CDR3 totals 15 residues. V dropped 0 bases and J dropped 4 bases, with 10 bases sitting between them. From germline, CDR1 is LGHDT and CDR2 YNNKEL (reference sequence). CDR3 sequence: CASSQDRGFYNEQFF. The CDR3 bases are TGTGCCAGCAGCCAAGATAGAGGCTTTTACAATGAGCAGTTCTTC.

The CDR3 loop is CASGPDTNTGELFF. The CDR3 region has the DNA TGTGCTAGTGGCCCTGACACAAACACCGGGGAGCTGTTTTTT. The chain joins TRBV12-5 to TRBJ2-2; D uncertain. Germline V gene data show CDR1 as LGHNT and CDR2 as FRNRAP. This CDR3 region has 14 residues. V lost 6 bases and J lost 2, with 10 bases in between.

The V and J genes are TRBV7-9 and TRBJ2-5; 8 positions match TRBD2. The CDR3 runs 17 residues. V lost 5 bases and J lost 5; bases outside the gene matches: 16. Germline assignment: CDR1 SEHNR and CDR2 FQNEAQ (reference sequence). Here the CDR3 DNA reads TGTGCCAGCAGCCTCGGGCGGGGGGCCGGGCTCGGGGAGACCCAGTACTTC. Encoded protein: CASSLGRGAGLGETQYF.

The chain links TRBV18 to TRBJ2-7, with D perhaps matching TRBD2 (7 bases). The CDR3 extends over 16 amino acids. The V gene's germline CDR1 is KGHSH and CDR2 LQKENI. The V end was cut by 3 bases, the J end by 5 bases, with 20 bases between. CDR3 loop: CASSPGRGTRFDEQYF. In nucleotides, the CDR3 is TGTGCCAGCTCACCGGGGCGGGGGACACGGTTCGACGAGCAGTACTTC.

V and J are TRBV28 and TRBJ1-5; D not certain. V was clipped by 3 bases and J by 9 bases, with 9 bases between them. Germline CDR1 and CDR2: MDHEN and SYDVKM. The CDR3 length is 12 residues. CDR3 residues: CASSLSSGPQHF. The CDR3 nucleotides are TGTGCCAGCAGTTTGTCTTCGGGGCCCCAGCATTTT.

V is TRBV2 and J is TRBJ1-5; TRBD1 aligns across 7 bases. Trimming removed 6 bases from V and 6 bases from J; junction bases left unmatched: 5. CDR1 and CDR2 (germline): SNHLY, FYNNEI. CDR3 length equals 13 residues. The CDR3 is CASRTDRVQPQHF. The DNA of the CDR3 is TGTGCCAGCAGGACAGACAGGGTTCAGCCCCAGCATTTT.

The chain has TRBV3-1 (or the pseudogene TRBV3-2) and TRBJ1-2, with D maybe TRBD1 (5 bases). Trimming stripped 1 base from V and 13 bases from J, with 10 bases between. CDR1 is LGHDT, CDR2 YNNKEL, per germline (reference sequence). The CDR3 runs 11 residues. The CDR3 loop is CASSQAGLPTF. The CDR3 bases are TGTGCCAGCAGCCAAGCAGGGCTTCCCACCTTC.

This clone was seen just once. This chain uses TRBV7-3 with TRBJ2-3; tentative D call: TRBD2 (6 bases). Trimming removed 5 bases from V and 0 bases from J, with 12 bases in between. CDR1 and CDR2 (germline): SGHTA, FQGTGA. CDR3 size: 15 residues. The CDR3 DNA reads TGTGCCAGCAGCGAAGGTAGCGGTAGCACAGATACGCAGTATTTT. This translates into CASSEGSGSTDTQYF. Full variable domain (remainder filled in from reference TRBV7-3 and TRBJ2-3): GAGVSQTPSNKVTEKGKYVELRCDPISGHTALYWYRQSLGQGPEFLIYFQGTGAADDSGLPNDRFFAVRPEGSVSTLKIQRTERGDSAVYLCASSEGSGSTDTQYFGPGTRLTVL.

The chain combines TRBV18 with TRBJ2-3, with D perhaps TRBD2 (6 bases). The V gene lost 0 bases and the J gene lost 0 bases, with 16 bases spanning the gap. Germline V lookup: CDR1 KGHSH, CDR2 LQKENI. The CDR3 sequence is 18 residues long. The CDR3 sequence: CASSPPFHVRGSTDTQYF. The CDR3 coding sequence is TGTGCCAGCTCACCACCGTTCCACGTGCGGGGAAGCACAGATACGCAGTATTTT. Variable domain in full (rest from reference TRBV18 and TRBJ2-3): NAGVMQNPRHLVRRRGQEARLRCSPMKGHSHVYWYRQLPEEGLKFMVYLQKENIIDESGMPKERFSAEFPKEGPSILRIQQVVRGDSAAYFCASSPPFHVRGSTDTQYFGPGTRLTVL.

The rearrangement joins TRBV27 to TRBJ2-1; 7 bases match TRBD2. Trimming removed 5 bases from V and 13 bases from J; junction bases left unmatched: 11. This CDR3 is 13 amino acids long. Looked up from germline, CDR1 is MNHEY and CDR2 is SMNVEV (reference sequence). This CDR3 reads CASSISRDYQQFF. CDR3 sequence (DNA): TGTGCCAGCAGTATCTCCCGGGACTACCAACAGTTCTTC.

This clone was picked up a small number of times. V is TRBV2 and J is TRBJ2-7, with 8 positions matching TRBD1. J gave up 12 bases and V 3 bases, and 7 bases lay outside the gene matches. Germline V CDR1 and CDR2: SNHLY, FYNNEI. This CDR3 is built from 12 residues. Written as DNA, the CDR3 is TGTGCCAGCAGTGAGGCCTTACAGGGGGGGTACTTC. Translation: CASSEALQGGYF.

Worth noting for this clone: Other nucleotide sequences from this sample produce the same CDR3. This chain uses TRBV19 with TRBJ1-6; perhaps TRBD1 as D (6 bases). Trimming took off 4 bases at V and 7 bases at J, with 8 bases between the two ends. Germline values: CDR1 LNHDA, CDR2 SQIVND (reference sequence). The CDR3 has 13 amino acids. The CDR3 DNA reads TGTGCCAGTAGTACTCAGGGGAATTCACCCCTCCACTTT. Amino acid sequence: CASSTQGNSPLHF.

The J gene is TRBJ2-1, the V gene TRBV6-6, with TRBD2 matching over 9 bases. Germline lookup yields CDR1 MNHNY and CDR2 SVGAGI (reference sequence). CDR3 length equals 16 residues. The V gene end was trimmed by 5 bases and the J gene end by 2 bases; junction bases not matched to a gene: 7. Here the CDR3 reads CASSPQTSGAYNEQFF. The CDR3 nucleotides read TGTGCCAGCAGTCCGCAGACTAGCGGAGCCTACAATGAGCAGTTCTTC.

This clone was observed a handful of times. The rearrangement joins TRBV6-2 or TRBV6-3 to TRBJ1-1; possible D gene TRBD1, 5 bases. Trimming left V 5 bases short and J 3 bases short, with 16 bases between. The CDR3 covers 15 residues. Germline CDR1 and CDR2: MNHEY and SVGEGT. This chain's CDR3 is CASSAQPGSYTEAFF. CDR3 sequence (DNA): TGTGCCAGCAGTGCCCAGCCAGGGTCGTACACTGAAGCTTTCTTT.

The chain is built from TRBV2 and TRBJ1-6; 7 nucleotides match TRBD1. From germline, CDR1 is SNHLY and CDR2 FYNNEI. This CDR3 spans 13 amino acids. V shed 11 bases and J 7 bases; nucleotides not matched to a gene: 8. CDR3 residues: CAGGTATNSPLHF. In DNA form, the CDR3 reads TGTGCCGGAGGGACAGCGACAAATTCACCCCTCCACTTT.

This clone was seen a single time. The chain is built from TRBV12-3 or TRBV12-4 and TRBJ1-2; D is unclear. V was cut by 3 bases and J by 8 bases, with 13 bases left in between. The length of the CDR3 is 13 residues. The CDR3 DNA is TGTGCCAGCAGTTTCGCAGAGACGGGGGGCTACACCTTC. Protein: CASSFAETGGYTF.

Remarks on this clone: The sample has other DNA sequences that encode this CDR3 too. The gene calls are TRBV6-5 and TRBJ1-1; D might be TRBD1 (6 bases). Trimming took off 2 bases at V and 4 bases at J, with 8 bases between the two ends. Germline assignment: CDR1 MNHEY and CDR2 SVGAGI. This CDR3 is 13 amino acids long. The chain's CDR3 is CASSYRGGTEAFF. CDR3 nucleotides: TGTGCCAGCAGTTACAGGGGGGGCACTGAAGCTTTCTTT.

The CDR3: CASSSRHIRITEAFF. Written as DNA, the CDR3 is TGTGCCAGCAGTTCCAGACATATCCGGATCACTGAAGCTTTCTTT. The chain is built from TRBV28 and TRBJ1-1; D ambiguous. This CDR3 region has 15 residues. V lost 4 bases and J 4 bases, leaving 16 bases between the germline ends. Germline-derived CDR1 and CDR2 are MDHEN and SYDVKM. The entire variable domain, with the rest obtained from reference TRBV28 and TRBJ1-1, is as follows: DVKVTQSSRYLVKRTGEKVFLECVQDMDHENMFWYRQDPGLGLRLIYFSYDVKMKEKGDIPEGYSVSREKKERFSLILESASTNQTSMYLCASSSRHIRITEAFFGQGTRLTVV.